This T cell receptor beta chain came from a study of blood T cell repertoires in COVID-19. The overall study: Sources were T cells, B-cell-depleted T cells, or PBMCs; the material itself was cDNA or gDNA.

This clone was seen once. Methods used by the authors: Estimation of nucleated cell counts relied on the amplification of reference gene primers. Measured with immunoSEQ multiplex PCR; TCRdb has only the in-frame clones, and not every one. V and J calls and clone size are those listed in that table; D and trimming were worked out from the DNA. The sample lists about 160,000 clones, 90% to 95% occurring once. Germline-derived CDR1 and CDR2 are SGDLS and YYNGEE. CDR3 length: 13 residues. Between the trimmed V and J ends, which lost 0 bases and 5 bases, there was a span of 9 bases. J is TRBJ2-7 and V is TRBV9; D call uncertain. The receptor comes from a woman in her forties or fifties with acute or convalescent COVID-19. What was sequenced was peripheral blood. The CDR3 loop is CASSVALGNEQYF. CDR3 DNA sequence: TGTGCCAGCAGCGTAGCTTTGGGCAACGAGCAGTACTTC. The full variable domain, in which reference TRBV9 and TRBJ2-7 provide the parts outside the CDR3, is DSGVTQTPKHLITATGQRVTLRCSPRSGDLSVYWYQQSLDQGLQFLIQYYNGEERAKGNILERFSAQQFPDLHSELNLSSLELGDSALYFCASSVALGNEQYFGPGTRLTVT.